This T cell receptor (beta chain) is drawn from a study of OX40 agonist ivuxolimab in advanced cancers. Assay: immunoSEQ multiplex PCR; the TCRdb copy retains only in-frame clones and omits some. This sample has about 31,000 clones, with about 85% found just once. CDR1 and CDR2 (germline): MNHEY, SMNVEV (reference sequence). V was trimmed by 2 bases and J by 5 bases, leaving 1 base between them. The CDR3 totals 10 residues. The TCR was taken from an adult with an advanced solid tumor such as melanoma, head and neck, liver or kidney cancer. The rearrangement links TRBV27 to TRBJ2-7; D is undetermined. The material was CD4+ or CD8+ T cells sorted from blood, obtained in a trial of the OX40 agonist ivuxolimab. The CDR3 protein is CASSLDEQYF. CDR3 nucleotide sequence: TGTGCCAGCAGTTTAGACGAGCAGTACTTC.